The sequence of this T cell receptor beta chain was determined in a study of shared clonotypes between healthy human individuals (TCRdb year 2020). Some background on the complete study: The cohort comprised two women and a few men aged 18 to 49 years. Different laboratories and diverse techniques were used to prepare libraries and sequence TCR repertoires, to increase sequencing depth and limit assay-specific biases. To estimate repertoire size and how much clonotypes are shared between individuals, the study performed deep sequencing of blood TCR repertoires from five healthy adults. Leukapheresis yielded between about 0.85 and 10 billion PBMCs per donor. For each donor, three plates each were used for CD4 naive and CD4 memory, two plates were used for CD8 naive, and one plate was used for CD8 memory.

The donors were healthy, HIV-negative adults with no recently reported acute infections or vaccinations. Every donor was a Caucasian adult residing in Nashville, Tennessee, USA. CD4+ T cells were enriched through magnetic negative selection, after which naive cells were positively selected on CD45RA and the remaining negative fraction served as the memory subset. Blood was collected by leukapheresis, and PBMCs were isolated by Ficoll-Histopaque density gradient centrifugation and then cryopreserved in liquid nitrogen vapor phase. Analytical flow cytometry was used to check the purity and quantity of every magnetically sorted T cell population. From each sorted fraction, genomic DNA was isolated and quantified by UV absorbance on a Nanodrop 2000c. V lost 6 bases and J lost 4 bases, and the count of bases not matched to a germline gene is 10. From cysteine to phenylalanine, the CDR3 is 15 amino acids long. Only the CDR3 DNA stays, 45 bases, in frame from base 1. The germline V gene specifies MDHEN as CDR1 and SYDVKM as CDR2.

As regards this clone: Its target antigen remains unknown. Within one base of it there is no much larger clone, and no base qualities were kept.

Study-wide findings and limitations: Because the study included a small number of donors, the genetic and exposure-history diversity represented was limited. Pairwise subsampling indicated that sequencing depth was expected to affect the degree of clonotype sharing among donors. Sampling was limited to blood, and TCR repertoires in tissue likely differ from TCR repertoires in blood. Incomplete sequencing was indicated by rarefaction of sorted-subset datasets, despite the large sequencing depth. Compared with non-shared clonotypes, the clonotypes found in all four sorted-subset donors had higher generation probabilities. Larger estimated clonotype richness was generally found for naive subsets than for memory subsets. Sharing across a few donors was observed for around 5% of naive CD4, 3.5% of naive CD8, 2.3% of memory CD4, and 0.4% of memory CD8 clonotypes.

Using the deep immunoSEQ assay, multiplex PCR amplified TCR CDR3 regions from genomic DNA. Genomic DNA extracted from each cell subset was distributed evenly over all wells of several immunoSEQ 96-well plates, and each plate served as one replicate. Each replicate PCR for sorted subsets received around 0.2 ug genomic DNA, equal to roughly 30,000 T cell genomes. The purified libraries were quantified using a Qubit 3.0 fluorometer, sized with a Bioanalyzer 2100, and then quantified again using the KAPA Library Quantification kit. Every immunoSEQ 96-well plate was sequenced on a separate single-read 150-cycle Illumina NextSeq 550 flow cell. Regarding the original processing steps: The immunoSEQ output contained only junctional sequences without quality scores, so filtering could not match that applied to full-length reads. Sequences were annotated with PyIR, a Python wrapper for IgBLAST v1.9, using IMGT germline references to assign V/J genes and CDR3. Reads with weak V/J assignments (E-value above 1e-6), missing CDR3, stop codons, out-of-frame junctions, or ambiguous translated residues were removed. V3J clonotypes were defined as sequences sharing an identical inferred V gene, J gene, and CDR3 amino acid sequence. Percentage overlap between repertoires was calculated by dividing the number of shared unique clonotypes by the size of the smaller repertoire. Three approaches were used to assess repertoire richness: RTK rarefaction, the Chao1 estimator, and Recon v2.1 estimates of unobserved clonotypes. OLGA was used to compute generation probabilities for all TCRbeta clonotypes that the gDNA method yielded from several donors. Not all clones reach the TCRdb copy of this immuneACCESS table, which keeps in-frame sequences only. Checked studies attribute under half of the gap to unresolved V genes and leave the rest unexplained. V, J and clone size are taken as reported in that table, and D and trimming were inferred from the DNA itself. This sample is represented by roughly 2,300,000 clones; less than 95% of them were singletons. About 0.41% of the sample belongs to the ten largest clones.

Recombination connected TRBV28 to TRBJ2-7; TRBD2 lines up with 9 middle nucleotides. The sequenced sample consisted of naive CD4+ T cells from PBMCs. According to the study, the label for this sample's cell subset or site signals: CD45RA+ positively selected. This receptor was obtained from a man between 18 and 35 years old in good health. Some clones in this sample may be carry-over from other donors' samples. The DNA is as follows: TGTGCCAGCAGACCCCCGGCTAGCGGGGCATACGAGCAGTACTTC. This codes for CASRPPASGAYEQYF.